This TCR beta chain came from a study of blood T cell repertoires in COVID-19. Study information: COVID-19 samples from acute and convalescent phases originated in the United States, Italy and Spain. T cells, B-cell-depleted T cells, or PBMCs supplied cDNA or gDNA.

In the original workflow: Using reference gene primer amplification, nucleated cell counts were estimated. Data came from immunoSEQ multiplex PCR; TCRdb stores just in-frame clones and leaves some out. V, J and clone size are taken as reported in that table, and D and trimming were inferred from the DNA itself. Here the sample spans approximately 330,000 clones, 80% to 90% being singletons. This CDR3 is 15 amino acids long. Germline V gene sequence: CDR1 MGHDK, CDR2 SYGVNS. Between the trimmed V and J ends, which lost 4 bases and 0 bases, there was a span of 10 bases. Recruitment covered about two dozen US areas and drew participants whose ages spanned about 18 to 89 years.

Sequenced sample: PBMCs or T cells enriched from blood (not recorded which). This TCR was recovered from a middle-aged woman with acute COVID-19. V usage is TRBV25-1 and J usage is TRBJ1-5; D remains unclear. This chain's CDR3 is CASSGIAYSNQPQHF. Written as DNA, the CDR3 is TGTGCCAGCAGTGGGATAGCGTATAGCAATCAGCCCCAGCATTTT.